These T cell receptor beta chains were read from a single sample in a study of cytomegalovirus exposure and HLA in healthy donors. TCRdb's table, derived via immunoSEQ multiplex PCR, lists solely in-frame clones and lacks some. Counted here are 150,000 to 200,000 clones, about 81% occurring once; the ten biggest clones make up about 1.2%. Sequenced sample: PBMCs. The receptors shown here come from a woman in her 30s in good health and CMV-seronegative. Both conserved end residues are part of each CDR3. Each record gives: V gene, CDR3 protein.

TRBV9 CASSVVSGYGYTF
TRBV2 CASRRGTGGYGYTF
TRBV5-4 CASRSSTDTQYF
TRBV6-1 CASSEPGGLAYEQYF
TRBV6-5 CASSFFNQPQHF
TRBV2 CASSSSPLTTGGNGYTF
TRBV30 CAWGRRGGGSNQPQHF
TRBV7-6 CASSPSAGNTGELFF
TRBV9 CASSIGSTSNQPQHF
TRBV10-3 CAIRQGTGQPQHF
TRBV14 CASTPGISTGELFF
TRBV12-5 CASGLGQGRQFF
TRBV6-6 CAARGNTEAFF
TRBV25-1 CASSEYGTAQETQYF
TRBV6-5 CATNSRRTSSYEQYF
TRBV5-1 CASSAGEETQYF
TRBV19 CASSSARAYEQYF
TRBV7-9 CASSPRGVQETQYF
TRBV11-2 CASSTLGAGYGYTF
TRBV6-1 CASSEVDGWDQPQHF
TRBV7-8 CASSVDRVGSPQHF
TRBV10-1 CASSAGGQGNYGYTF
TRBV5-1 CASSIAGGSYEQYF
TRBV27 CASRPGIGKYGYTF
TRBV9 CASRADPGLSTDTQYF
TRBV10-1 CASSPGTDYGYTF
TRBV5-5 CASSLVAGGPYQPQHF
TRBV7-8 CASSLLSLAGTGPGPAQYF
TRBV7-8 CASSQGRGGGYTF
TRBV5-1 CASSLAGAREKLFF